The T cell receptor (beta chain) described here comes from a study of shared clonotypes between healthy human individuals. Regarding the study as a whole: Blood was the only sampled material, and tissue repertoires likely differ. Relative to memory subsets, naive subsets generally showed larger estimated richness.

This table comes from immunoSEQ multiplex PCR, and its TCRdb copy is limited to in-frame clones, with some not included. The table includes around 2.1 million clones, about 92% detected once. CD45RO-negative CD8 cells positively selected for CCR7 made up the naive population, which excluded terminally differentiated effector memory CD45RA+ cells. About this clone: Its antigen is as yet unknown.

The sample comprised naive CD8+ T cells from PBMCs. The sequence came from a man aged 18 to 29 in good health. Some clones in this sample may be carry-over from other donors' samples.

The CDR3 protein is CASSARQEQETQYF. The CDR3 nucleotides read TGTGCCAGCAGCGCGAGACAGGAACAAGAGACCCAGTACTTC. V is TRBV9 and J is TRBJ2-5; possibly TRBD1 for D (6 bases). Trimming cost V 3 bases and J 2 bases, with 11 bases left between them. Germline values: CDR1 SGDLS, CDR2 YYNGEE. The CDR3 totals 14 residues.